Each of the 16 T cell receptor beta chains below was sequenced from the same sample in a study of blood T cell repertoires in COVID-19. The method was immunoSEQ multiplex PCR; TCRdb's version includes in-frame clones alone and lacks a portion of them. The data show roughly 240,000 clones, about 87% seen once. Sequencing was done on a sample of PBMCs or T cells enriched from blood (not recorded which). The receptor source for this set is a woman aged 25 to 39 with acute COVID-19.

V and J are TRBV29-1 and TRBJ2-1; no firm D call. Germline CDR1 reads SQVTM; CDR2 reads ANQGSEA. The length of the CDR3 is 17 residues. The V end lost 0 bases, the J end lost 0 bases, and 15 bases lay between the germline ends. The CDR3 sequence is CSVEDEEGRSSYNEQFF. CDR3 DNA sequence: TGCAGCGTTGAAGATGAGGAAGGAAGGAGCTCCTACAATGAGCAGTTCTTC.

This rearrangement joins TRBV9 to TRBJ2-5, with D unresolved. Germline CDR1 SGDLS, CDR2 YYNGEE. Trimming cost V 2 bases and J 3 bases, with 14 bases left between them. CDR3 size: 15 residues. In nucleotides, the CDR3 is TGTGCCAGCAGCGTCGACCAGGCTCCAGAAGAGACCCAGTACTTC. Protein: CASSVDQAPEETQYF.

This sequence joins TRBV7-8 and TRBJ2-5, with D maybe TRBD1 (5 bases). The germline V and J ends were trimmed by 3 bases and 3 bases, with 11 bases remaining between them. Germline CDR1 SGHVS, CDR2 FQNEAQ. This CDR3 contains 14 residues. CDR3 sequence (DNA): TGTGCCAGCAGCTTTCAGGGTGTGGAAGAGACCCAGTACTTC. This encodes CASSFQGVEETQYF.

CDR3: CASSQGQGGPHYGYTF. The CDR3 coding sequence is TGCGCCAGCAGCCAAGGACAGGGCGGTCCTCACTATGGCTACACCTTC. The chain couples TRBV5-1 to TRBJ1-2; 8 bases line up with TRBD1. The CDR3 totals 16 residues. Germline V gene data show CDR1 as SGHRS and CDR2 as YFSETQ. Unmatched junction bases numbered 11, after V lost 4 bases and J lost 3 bases.

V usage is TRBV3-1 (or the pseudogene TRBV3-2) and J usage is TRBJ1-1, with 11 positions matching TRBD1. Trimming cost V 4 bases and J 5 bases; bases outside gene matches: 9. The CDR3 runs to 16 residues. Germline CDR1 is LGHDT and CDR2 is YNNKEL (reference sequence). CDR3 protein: CASSPAMGQGGTEAFF. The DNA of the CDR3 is TGTGCCAGCAGCCCCGCCATGGGACAGGGGGGGACTGAAGCTTTCTTT.

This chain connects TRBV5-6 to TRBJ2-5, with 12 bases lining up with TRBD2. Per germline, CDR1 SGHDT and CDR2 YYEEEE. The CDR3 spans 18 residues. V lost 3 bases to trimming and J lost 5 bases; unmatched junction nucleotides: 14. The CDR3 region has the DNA TGTGCCAGCAGCTCACGTGGACTAGCGGGGTCCTTGTCGGAGACCCAGTACTTC. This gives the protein CASSSRGLAGSLSETQYF. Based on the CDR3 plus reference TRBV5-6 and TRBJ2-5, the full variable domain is DAGVTQSPTHLIKTRGQQVTLRCSPKSGHDTVSWYQQALGQGPQFIFQYYEEEERQRGNFPDRFSGHQFPNYSSELNVNALLLGDSALYLCASSSRGLAGSLSETQYFGPGTRLLVL.

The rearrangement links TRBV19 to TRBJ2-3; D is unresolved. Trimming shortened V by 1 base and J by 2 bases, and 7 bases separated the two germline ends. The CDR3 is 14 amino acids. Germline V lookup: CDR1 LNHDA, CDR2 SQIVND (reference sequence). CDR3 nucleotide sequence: TGTGCCAGTAGTATAGGCAAGCTCACAGATACGCAGTATTTT. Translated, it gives CASSIGKLTDTQYF.

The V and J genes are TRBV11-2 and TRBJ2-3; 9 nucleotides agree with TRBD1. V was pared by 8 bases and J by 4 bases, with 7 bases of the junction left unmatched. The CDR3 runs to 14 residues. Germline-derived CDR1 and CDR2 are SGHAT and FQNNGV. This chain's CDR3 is CASGRQGEADTQYF. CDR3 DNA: TGTGCCAGCGGGCGACAGGGGGAGGCAGATACGCAGTATTTT.

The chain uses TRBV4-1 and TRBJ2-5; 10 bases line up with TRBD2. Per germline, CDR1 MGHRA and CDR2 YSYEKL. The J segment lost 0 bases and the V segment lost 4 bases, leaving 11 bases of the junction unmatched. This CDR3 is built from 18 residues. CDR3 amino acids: CASSLGSSGRKYQETQYF. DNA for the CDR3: TGCGCCAGCAGCCTAGGTTCTAGCGGGAGAAAGTACCAAGAGACCCAGTACTTC.

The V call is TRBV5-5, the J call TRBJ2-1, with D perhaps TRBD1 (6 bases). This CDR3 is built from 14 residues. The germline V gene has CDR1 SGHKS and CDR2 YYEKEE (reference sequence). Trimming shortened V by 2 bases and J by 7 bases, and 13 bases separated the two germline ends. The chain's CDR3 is CASSLQGIWNEQFF. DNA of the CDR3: TGTGCCAGCAGCTTACAGGGAATCTGGAATGAGCAGTTCTTC.

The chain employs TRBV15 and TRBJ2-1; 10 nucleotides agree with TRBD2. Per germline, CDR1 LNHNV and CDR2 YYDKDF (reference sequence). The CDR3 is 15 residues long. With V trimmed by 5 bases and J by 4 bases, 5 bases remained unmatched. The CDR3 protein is CATSPSGGAYNEQFF. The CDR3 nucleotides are TGTGCCACCAGCCCAAGCGGGGGGGCGTACAATGAGCAGTTCTTC.

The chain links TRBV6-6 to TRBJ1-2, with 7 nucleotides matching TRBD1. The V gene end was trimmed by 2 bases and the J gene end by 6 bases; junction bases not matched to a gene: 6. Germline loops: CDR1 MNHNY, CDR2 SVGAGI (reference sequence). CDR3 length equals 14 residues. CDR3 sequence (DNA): TGTGCCAGCAGTTACCACGACAGGGACAATGGCTACACCTTC. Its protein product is CASSYHDRDNGYTF.

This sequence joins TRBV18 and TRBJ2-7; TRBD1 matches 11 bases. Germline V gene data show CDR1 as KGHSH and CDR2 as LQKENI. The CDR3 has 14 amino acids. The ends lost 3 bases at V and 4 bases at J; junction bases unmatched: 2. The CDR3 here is CASSPGQGVYEQYF. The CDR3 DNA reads TGTGCCAGCTCACCGGGACAGGGGGTATACGAGCAGTACTTC.

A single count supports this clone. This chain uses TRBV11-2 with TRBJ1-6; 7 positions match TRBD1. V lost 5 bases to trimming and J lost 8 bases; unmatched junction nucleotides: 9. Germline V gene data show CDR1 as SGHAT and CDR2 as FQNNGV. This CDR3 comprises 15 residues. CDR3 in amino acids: CASSMPGGSDSPLHF. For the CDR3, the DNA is TGTGCCAGCAGCATGCCAGGGGGATCGGATTCACCCCTCCACTTT.

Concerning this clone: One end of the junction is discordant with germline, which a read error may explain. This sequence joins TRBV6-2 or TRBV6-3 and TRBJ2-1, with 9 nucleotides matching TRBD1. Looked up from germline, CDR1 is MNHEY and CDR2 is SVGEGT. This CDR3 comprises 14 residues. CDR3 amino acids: CASSQQGAYNERFF. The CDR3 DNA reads TGTGCCAGCAGTCAACAGGGGGCCTACAATGAGCGGTTCTTC.

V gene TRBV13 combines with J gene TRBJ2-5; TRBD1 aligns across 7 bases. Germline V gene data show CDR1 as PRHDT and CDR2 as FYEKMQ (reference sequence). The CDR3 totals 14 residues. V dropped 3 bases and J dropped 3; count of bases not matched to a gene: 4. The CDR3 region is CASSFGTDEETQYF. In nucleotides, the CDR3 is TGTGCCAGCAGCTTCGGGACAGATGAAGAGACCCAGTACTTC.